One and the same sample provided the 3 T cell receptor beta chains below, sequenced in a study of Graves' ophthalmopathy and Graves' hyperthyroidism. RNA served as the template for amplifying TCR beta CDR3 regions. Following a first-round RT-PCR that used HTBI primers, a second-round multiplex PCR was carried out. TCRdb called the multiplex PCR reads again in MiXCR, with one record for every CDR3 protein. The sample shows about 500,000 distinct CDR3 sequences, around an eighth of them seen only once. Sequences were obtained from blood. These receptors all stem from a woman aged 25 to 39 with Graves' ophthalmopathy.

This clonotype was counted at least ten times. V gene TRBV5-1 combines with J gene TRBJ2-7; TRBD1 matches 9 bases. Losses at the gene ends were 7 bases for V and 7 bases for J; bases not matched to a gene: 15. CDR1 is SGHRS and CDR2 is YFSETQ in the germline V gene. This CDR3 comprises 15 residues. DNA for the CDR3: TGCGCCAGCGAGAAGCCGGGACAGGGCTATGGTGAGCAGTACTTC. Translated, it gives CASEKPGQGYGEQYF.

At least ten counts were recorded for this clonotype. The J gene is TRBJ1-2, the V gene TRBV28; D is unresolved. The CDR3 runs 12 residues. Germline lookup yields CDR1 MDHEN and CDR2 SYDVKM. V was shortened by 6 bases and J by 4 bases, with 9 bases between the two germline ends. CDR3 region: CASSSLLYGYTF. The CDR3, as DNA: TGTGCCAGCAGCAGCCTCCTCTATGGCTACACCTTC.

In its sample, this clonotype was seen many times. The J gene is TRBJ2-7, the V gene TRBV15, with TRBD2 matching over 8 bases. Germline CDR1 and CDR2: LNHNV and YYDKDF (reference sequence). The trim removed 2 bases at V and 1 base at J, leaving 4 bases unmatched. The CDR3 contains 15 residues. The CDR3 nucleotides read TGTGCCACCAGCAGAACCGGGACTAGTTCCTACGAGCAGTACTTC. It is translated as CATSRTGTSSYEQYF.